Shown below are 2 T cell receptor beta chains from a single sample sequenced in a study of Ad26.COV2.S vaccination and SARS-CoV-2 variants. Sequencing was performed with immunoSEQ multiplex PCR; in TCRdb, only in-frame clones are kept and a portion is missing. The data show hundreds of thousands of clones, under 95% seen once. Sample: peripheral blood, taken after recovery from COVID-19. The receptors originated from a human donor who had recovered from COVID-19.

This chain uses TRBV3-1 (or the pseudogene TRBV3-2) with TRBJ2-2, with D possibly matching TRBD2 (6 bases). The CDR3 has 14 amino acids. Trimming took off 6 bases at V and 2 bases at J, with 10 bases between the two ends. Germline values: CDR1 LGHDT, CDR2 YNNKEL (reference sequence). The CDR3 DNA is TGTGCCAGCAGGCCGGGAGCTAACACCGGGGAGCTGTTTTTT. It codes for CASRPGANTGELFF.

The chain employs TRBV7-9 and TRBJ1-1; D gene unclear. Looked up from germline, CDR1 is SEHNR and CDR2 is FQNEAQ (reference sequence). The CDR3 is made up of 15 amino acids. The V end lost 2 bases, the J end lost 1 base, and 11 bases lay between the germline ends. CDR3 in amino acids: CASSLHSQPNTEAFF. DNA for the CDR3: TGTGCCAGCAGCTTACATTCACAACCGAACACTGAAGCTTTCTTT. The full variable domain, completed using reference TRBV7-9 and TRBJ1-1, is DTGVSQNPRHKITKRGQNVTFRCDPISEHNRLYWYRQTLGQGPEFLTYFQNEAQLEKSRLLSDRFSAERPKGSFSTLEIQRTEQGDSAMYLCASSLHSQPNTEAFFGQGTRLTVV.